This T cell receptor beta chain was sequenced in a study of CD4 T cells in relation to SARS-CoV-2 and coronaviruses. Across the whole study: TCR beta CDR3s were sequenced after roughly ten-day antigen culture of PBMCs.

As for this clone: Its antigen is unknown.

Germline values: CDR1 SGHVS, CDR2 FQNEAQ. This CDR3 has 14 residues. Trimming left V 4 bases short and J 4 bases short, with 14 bases between. The table came from immunoSEQ multiplex PCR; TCRdb's copy has only in-frame clones and leaves some out. This table has about 20,000 clones, 68% appearing once. The unexposed donors gave CD4+ T cells in 2011-2018, prior to COVID-19. The cells were cultured for about ten days before CD4+ T cells were isolated. The chain is built from TRBV7-8 and TRBJ2-7; D is ambiguous. This clonotype originated in a human donor in good health. The sequenced sample consisted of CD4+ T cells from PBMCs, cultured in vitro. The CDR3 DNA reads as TGTGCCAGCAGCTCCGTCCCCAGAGAGTACGAGCAGTACTTC. It codes for CASSSVPREYEQYF.